This T cell receptor beta chain was sequenced in a study of T cells in Graves' hyperthyroidism and ophthalmopathy. RNA transcripts gave rise to amplified TCR beta CDR3 regions. A set of HTBI primers served as the primers for a first-round RT-PCR of the TCR CDR3. In TCRdb, the multiplex PCR reads were re-called with MiXCR into one record per CDR3 protein. The table lists hundreds of thousands of distinct CDR3 sequences, more than 30% of them singletons. About this clonotype: Its antigen is not known.

The germline CDR1 and CDR2 sequences are SGHAT and FQDESV (reference sequence). Trimming removed 0 bases from V and 4 bases from J; junction bases left unmatched: 7. The length of the CDR3 is 16 residues. Whole-study results and caveats: A model using 13 V-J features told ophthalmopathy apart from stable hyperthyroidism.

The receptor's source is a man aged 18 to 29 with Graves' hyperthyroidism. The sample taken for sequencing was blood. The genes are TRBV11-1 and TRBJ1-2, with 8 bases lining up with TRBD1. In nucleotides, the CDR3 is TGTGCCAGCAGCTTAGCTCCGAGACAGGGGATCTATGGCTACACCTTC. Translation: CASSLAPRQGIYGYTF.